The present T cell receptor (beta chain) was sequenced within a study of T cell repertoires in cytomegalovirus infection. J lost 5 bases, V lost 3 bases, and 1 base had no gene match. The CDR3 loop spans 13 amino acids. Germline CDR1 SGHVS, CDR2 FNYEAQ. MiXCR, applied by TCRdb to the reads, yields one record per CDR3 protein. The sample contains fewer than 550,000 distinct CDR3 sequences, more than 25% of which appear only once. This clonotype was seen many times. The chain is built from TRBV7-6 and TRBJ1-1; the match to TRBD1 covers 9 bases. This receptor was taken from a human donor in good health (CMV status not recorded). Some clones in this sample may be carry-over from other donors' samples. The sequencing input was PBMCs. This CDR3 is CASSFGQGTEAFF. As DNA, the CDR3 is TGTGCCAGCAGCTTTGGACAGGGGACTGAAGCTTTCTTT.